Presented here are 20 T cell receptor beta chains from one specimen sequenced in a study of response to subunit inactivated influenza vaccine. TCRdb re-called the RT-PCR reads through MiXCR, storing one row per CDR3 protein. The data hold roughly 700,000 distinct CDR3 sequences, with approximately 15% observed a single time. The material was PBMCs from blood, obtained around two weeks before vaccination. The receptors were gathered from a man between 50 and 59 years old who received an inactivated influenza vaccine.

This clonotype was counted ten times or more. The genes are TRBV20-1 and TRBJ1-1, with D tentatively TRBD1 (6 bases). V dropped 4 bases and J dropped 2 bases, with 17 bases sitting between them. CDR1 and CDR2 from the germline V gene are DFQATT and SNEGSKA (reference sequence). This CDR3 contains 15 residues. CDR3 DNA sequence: TGCAGTGCTAAGTATCCGGGACACCAAAACACTGAAGCTTTCTTT. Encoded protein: CSAKYPGHQNTEAFF.

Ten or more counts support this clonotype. The CDR3 DNA is TGCGCCAGCAGCTCGGGACGGACGAACACTGAAGCTTTCTTT. Translated, it gives CASSSGRTNTEAFF. The chain recombines TRBV5-1 with TRBJ1-1, with D maybe TRBD1 (5 bases). The ends were cut back, 3 bases at V and 1 base at J, with 10 bases in the middle. Germline V gives CDR1 SGHRS, CDR2 YFSETQ. There are 14 residues in the CDR3.

The CDR3 reads CASSFGQVNEKLFF. As DNA, the CDR3 is TGTGCCAGCAGCTTTGGGCAGGTTAATGAAAAACTGTTTTTT. The rearrangement links TRBV5-5 to TRBJ1-4; no firm D call. Trimming pared 2 bases from V and 4 bases from J, leaving 9 bases between. There are 14 residues in the CDR3. The germline gives CDR1 SGHKS, CDR2 YYEKEE (reference sequence). Looking up the rest from reference TRBV5-5 and TRBJ1-4 gives the full variable domain: DAGVTQSPTHLIKTRGQQVTLRCSPISGHKSVSWYQQVLGQGPQFIFQYYEKEERGRGNFPDRFSARQFPNYSSELNVNALLLGDSALYLCASSFGQVNEKLFFGSGTQLSVL.

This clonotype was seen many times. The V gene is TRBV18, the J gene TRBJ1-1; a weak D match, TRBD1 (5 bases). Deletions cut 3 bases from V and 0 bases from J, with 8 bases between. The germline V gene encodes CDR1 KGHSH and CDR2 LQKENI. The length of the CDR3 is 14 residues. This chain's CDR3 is CASSPQGVNTEAFF. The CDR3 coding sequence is TGTGCCAGCTCACCCCAGGGTGTGAACACTGAAGCTTTCTTT.

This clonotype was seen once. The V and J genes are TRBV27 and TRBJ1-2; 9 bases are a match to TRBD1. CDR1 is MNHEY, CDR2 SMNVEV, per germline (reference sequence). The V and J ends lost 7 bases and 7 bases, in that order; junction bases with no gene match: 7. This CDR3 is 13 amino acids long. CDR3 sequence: CASIPQGAVGYTF. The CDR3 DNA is TGTGCCAGCATCCCACAGGGGGCGGTTGGCTACACCTTC.

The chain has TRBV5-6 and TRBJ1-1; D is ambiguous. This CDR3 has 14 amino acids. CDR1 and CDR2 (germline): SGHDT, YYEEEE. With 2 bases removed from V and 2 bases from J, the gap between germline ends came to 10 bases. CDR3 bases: TGTGCCAGCAGCTTATACCCTGATAACACTGAAGCTTTCTTT. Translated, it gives CASSLYPDNTEAFF.

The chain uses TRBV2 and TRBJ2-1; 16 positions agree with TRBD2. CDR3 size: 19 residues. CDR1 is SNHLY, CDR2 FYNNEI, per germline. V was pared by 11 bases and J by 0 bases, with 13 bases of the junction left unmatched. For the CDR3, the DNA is TGTGCCTTCTGTTCTCCGGGACTAGCGGGAGGGAGCTCCTACAATGAGCAGTTCTTC. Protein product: CAFCSPGLAGGSSYNEQFF. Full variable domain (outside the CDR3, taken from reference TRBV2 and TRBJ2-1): EPEVTQTPSHQVTQMGQEVILRCVPISNHLYFYWYRQILGQKVEFLVSFYNNEISEKSEIFDDQFSVERPDGSNFTLKIRSTKLEDSAMYFCAFCSPGLAGGSSYNEQFFGPGTRLTVL.

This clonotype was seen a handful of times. CDR3 region: CASSQDPSGRGGDEQFF. CDR3 nucleotide sequence: TGCGCCAGCAGCCAAGATCCTAGCGGGAGGGGGGGCGATGAGCAGTTCTTC. The rearrangement uses TRBV4-3 and TRBJ2-1; TRBD2 aligns across 12 bases. The junction had 8 bases not matched to a gene; V was cut back by 0 bases and J by 8 bases. The CDR3 loop spans 17 amino acids. From germline, CDR1 is LGHNA and CDR2 YSLEER.

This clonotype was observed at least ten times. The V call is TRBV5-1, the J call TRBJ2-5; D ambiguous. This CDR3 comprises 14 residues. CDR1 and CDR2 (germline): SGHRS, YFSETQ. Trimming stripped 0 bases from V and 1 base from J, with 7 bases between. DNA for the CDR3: TGCGCCAGCAGCTTGGGGCGGTCCCAAGAGACCCAGTACTTC. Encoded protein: CASSLGRSQETQYF.

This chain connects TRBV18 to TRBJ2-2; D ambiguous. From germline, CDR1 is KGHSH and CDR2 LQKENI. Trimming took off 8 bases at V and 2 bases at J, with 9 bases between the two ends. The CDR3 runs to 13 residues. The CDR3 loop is CASAPTNTGELFF. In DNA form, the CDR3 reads TGTGCCAGCGCGCCAACAAACACCGGGGAGCTGTTTTTT.

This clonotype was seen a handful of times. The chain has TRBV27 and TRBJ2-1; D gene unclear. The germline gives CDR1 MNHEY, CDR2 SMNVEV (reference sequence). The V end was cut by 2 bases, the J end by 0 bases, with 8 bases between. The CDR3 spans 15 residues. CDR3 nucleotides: TGTGCCAGCAGTTTAGCCGGGCGCTCCTACAATGAGCAGTTCTTC. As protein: CASSLAGRSYNEQFF.

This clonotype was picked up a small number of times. This CDR3 reads CATSRDLGGVTGELFF. The CDR3 nucleotides are TGTGCCACCAGCAGAGATCTGGGCGGGGTCACCGGGGAGCTGTTTTTT. The rearrangement links TRBV15 to TRBJ2-2; possible D gene TRBD2, 6 bases. CDR1 is LNHNV, CDR2 YYDKDF, per germline (reference sequence). The CDR3 runs to 16 residues. V was trimmed by 0 bases and J by 4 bases, leaving 12 bases between them.

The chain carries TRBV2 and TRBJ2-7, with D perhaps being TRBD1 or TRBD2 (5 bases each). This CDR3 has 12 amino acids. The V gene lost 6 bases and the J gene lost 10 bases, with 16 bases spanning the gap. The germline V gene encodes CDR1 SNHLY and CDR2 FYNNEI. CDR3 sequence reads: CASRGTGAVQYF. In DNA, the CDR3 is TGTGCCAGCAGGGGGACGGGTGCCGTACAGTACTTC.

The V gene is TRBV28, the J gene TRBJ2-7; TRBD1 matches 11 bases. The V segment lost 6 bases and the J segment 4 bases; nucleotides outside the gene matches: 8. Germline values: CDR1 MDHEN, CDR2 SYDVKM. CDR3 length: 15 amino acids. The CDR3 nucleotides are TGTGCCAGCAGACAAGACCGGGACAGGGGGTACGAGCAGTACTTC. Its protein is CASRQDRDRGYEQYF.

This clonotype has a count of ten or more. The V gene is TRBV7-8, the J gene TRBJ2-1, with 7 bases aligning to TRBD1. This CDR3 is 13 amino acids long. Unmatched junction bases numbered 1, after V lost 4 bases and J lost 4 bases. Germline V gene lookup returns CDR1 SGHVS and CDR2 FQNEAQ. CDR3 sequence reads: CASSWGQYNEQFF. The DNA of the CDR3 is TGTGCCAGCAGCTGGGGACAGTACAATGAGCAGTTCTTC. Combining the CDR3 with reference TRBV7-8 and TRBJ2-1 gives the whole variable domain GAGVSQSPRYKVAKRGQDVALRCDPISGHVSLFWYQQALGQGPEFLTYFQNEAQLDKSGLPSDRFFAERPEGSVSTLKIQRTQQEDSAVYLCASSWGQYNEQFFGPGTRLTVL.

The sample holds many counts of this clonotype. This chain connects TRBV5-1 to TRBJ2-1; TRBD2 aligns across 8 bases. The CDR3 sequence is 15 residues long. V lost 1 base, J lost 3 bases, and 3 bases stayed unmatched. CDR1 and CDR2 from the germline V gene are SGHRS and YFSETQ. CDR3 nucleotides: TGCGCCAGCAGCTTGAATGCGGGGGGCTACAATGAGCAGTTCTTC. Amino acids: CASSLNAGGYNEQFF.

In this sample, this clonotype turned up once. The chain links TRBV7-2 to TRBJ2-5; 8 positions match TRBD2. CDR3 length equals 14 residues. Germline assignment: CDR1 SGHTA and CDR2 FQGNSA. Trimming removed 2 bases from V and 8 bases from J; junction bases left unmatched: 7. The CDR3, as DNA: TGTGCCAGCAGCTTACCCCCCGGGGGGGTCACCCAGTACTTC. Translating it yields CASSLPPGGVTQYF.

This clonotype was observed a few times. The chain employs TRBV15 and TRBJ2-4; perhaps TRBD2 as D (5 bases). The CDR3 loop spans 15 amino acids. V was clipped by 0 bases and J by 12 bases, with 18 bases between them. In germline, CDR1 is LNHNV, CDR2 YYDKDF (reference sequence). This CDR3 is CATSRDQSEGGNQYF. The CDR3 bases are TGTGCCACCAGCAGAGATCAAAGCGAGGGCGGCAATCAGTACTTC.

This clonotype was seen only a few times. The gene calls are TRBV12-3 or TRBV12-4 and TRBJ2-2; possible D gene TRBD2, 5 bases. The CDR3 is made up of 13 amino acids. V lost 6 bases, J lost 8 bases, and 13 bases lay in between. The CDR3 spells CASRRAGLGELFF. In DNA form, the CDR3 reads TGTGCCAGCAGGCGGGCCGGGTTAGGGGAGCTGTTTTTT.

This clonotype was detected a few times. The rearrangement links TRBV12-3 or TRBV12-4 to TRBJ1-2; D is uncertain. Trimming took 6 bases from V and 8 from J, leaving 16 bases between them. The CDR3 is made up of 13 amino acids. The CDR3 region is CASSPTRLTGYTF. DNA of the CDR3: TGTGCCAGCAGCCCGACCCGCCTAACGGGCTACACCTTC.